This T cell receptor (beta chain) appears in the sequencing data of a study of CD8 T cells in Susac syndrome. The CDR3 is 13 residues long. The germline V and J ends were trimmed by 4 bases and 5 bases, with 11 bases remaining between them. Germline-derived CDR1 and CDR2 are LNHNV and YYDKDF (reference sequence). Random-hexamer reverse transcription was applied to about 0.5 to 1 ug RNA. TCR beta CDR3 was amplified by immunoSEQ covering 54 Vbeta and 13 Jbeta. In TCRdb, the immunoSEQ multiplex PCR reads were re-called with MiXCR into one record per CDR3 protein. This sample carries 70,000 or so distinct CDR3 sequences, approximately 94% of them seen once, and the ten largest clones take 0.56%. Sequencing of TCR beta drew on CD8+ and CD4+ T cells from blood. The multiple sclerosis control group consisted of treatment-naive patients whose relapsing-remitting disease, which was either stable or active, fulfilled revised McDonald criteria. CD8+ and CD4+ T cells were negatively isolated; TEMRA cells were FACS-enriched.

V and J are TRBV15 and TRBJ1-1; D ambiguous. This clonotype was sampled from a human donor with multiple sclerosis. Sequencing was carried out using CD8+ T cells from PBMCs. The CDR3 DNA reads TGTGCCACCAGCACTACAGCCGGAACTGAAGCTTTCTTT. Amino acid sequence: CATSTTAGTEAFF.